The clone carrying this T cell receptor beta chain was counted ten times or more. The data originate from a study of early T cells in non-severe SARS-CoV-2 infection. From the 5' RACE reads, TCRdb called clonotypes with MiXCR, one entry per CDR3 protein. The table shows 50,000 to 70,000 distinct CDR3 sequences, with about an eighth occurring only once. V was clipped by 6 bases and J by 1 base; unmatched bases: 8. The CDR3 length is 15 residues. Per germline, CDR1 SEHNR and CDR2 FQNEAQ (reference sequence). The sequencing input was whole blood. The receptor was isolated from an adult who was a healthcare worker with PCR-confirmed SARS-CoV-2 infection or an uninfected control (not recorded which). The J gene is TRBJ2-5, the V gene TRBV7-9; 7 bases align to TRBD1. The CDR3 region is CASRETGPLQETQYF. The DNA of the CDR3 is TGTGCCAGCAGAGAGACAGGGCCTCTCCAAGAGACCCAGTACTTC.